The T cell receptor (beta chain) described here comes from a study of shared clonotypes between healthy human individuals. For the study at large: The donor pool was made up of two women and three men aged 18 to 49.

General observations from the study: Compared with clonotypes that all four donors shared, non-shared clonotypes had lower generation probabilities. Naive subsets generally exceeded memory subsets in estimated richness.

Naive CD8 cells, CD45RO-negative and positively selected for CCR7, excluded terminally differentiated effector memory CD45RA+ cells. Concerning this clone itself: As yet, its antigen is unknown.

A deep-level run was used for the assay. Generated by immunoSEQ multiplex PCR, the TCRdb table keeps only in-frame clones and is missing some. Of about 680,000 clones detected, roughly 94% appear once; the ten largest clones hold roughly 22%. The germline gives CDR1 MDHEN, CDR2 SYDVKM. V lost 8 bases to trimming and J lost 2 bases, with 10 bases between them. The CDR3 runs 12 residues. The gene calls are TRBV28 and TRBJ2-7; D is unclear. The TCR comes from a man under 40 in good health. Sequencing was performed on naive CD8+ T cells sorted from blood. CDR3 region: CASGEAPYEQYF. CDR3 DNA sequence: TGTGCCAGCGGAGAGGCACCCTACGAGCAGTACTTC. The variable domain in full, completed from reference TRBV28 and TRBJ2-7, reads DVKVTQSSRYLVKRTGEKVFLECVQDMDHENMFWYRQDPGLGLRLIYFSYDVKMKEKGDIPEGYSVSREKKERFSLILESASTNQTSMYLCASGEAPYEQYFGPGTRLTVT.